This TCR beta chain originates from a study of T cell changes during pregnancy in multiple sclerosis. Produced via immunoSEQ multiplex PCR; TCRdb's table is partial and in-frame only. Altogether more than 35,000 clones are present, 91% being singletons, with the ten largest covering around 10%. Germline-derived CDR1 and CDR2 are MNHNS and SASEGT. The CDR3 runs to 15 residues. Trimming removed 6 bases at V and 0 bases at J, with 12 bases between. The receptor's source is a female donor with multiple sclerosis, enrolled in a pregnancy study. The chain uses TRBV6-1 and TRBJ1-5; D gene ambiguous. The starting material was CD8+ T cells from peripheral blood mononuclear cells, obtained after pregnancy. CDR3 loop: CASSRGGYSNQPQHF. The CDR3, as DNA: TGTGCCAGCAGCAGAGGAGGGTATAGCAATCAGCCCCAGCATTTT.